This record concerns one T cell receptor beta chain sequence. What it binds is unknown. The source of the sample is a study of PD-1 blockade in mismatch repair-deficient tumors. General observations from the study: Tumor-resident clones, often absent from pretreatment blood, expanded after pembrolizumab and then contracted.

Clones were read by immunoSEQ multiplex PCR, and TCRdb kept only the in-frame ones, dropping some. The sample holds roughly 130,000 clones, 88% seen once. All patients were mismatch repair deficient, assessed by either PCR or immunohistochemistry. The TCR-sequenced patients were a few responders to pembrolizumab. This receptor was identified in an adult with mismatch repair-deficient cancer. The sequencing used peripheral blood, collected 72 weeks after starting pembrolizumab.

The CDR3 loop reads CASTNPTSAPYEQYF. The CDR3 coding sequence is TGTGCCAGCACCAATCCGACTAGCGCTCCCTACGAGCAGTACTTC. The chain has TRBV2 and TRBJ2-7, with 8 bases identical to TRBD2. The CDR3 length is 15 residues. CDR1 and CDR2 from the germline V gene are SNHLY and FYNNEI. The V segment lost 7 bases and the J segment 2 bases; nucleotides outside the gene matches: 10.